Below are 18 T cell receptor beta chains sequenced from a single sample in a study of shared clonotypes between healthy human individuals. The method was immunoSEQ multiplex PCR; TCRdb's version includes in-frame clones alone and lacks a portion of them. Among some 580,000 clones listed, about 97% were seen once. The specimen sequenced was naive CD4+ T cells sorted from blood. Stated subset: CD45RA+ positively selected. These receptors came from a woman younger than 45 in good health.

The chain has TRBV6-5 and TRBJ2-5; weak D call: TRBD2 (5 bases). Trimming shortened V by 2 bases and J by 5 bases, and 12 bases separated the two germline ends. CDR1 is MNHEY, CDR2 SVGAGI, per germline. CDR3 length: 14 residues. In DNA, the CDR3 is TGTGCCAGCAGTTACCGAGGGAAGGAGGAGACCCAGTACTTC. Translated, it gives CASSYRGKEETQYF.

This clone occurred once. DNA of the CDR3: TGCAGCGTTGACGGGGGGAACCAAGAGACCCAGTACTTC. This gives the protein CSVDGGNQETQYF. V usage is TRBV29-1 and J usage is TRBJ2-5, with 7 bases fitting TRBD2. The germline V gene has CDR1 SQVTM and CDR2 ANQGSEA. V was pared by 3 bases and J by 0 bases, with 1 base of the junction left unmatched. There are 13 residues in the CDR3.

The chain is built from TRBV5-1 and TRBJ2-7; D unresolved. Trimming left V 0 bases short and J 3 bases short, with 10 bases between. The length of the CDR3 is 14 residues. The germline gives CDR1 SGHRS, CDR2 YFSETQ. DNA of the CDR3: TGCGCCAGCAGCTTGGATGTCCCATTCTACGAGCAGTACTTC. Translating gives CASSLDVPFYEQYF.

The CDR3 DNA reads TGTGCCAGTAGTATTGGACTAGTCGCCTACGAGCAGTACTTC. As protein: CASSIGLVAYEQYF. The chain recombines TRBV19 with TRBJ2-7, with 7 bases matching TRBD2. V lost 3 bases to trimming and J lost 2 bases; unmatched junction nucleotides: 4. CDR1 and CDR2 (germline): LNHDA, SQIVND (reference sequence). The CDR3 runs to 14 residues.

The chain has TRBV5-1 and TRBJ1-1, with TRBD1 as a possible D gene (5 bases). CDR1 SGHRS and CDR2 YFSETQ come from the germline V gene. The V gene lost 2 bases and the J gene lost 6 bases, with 17 bases spanning the gap. The CDR3 totals 15 residues. CDR3 in amino acids: CASSFSGTDYAEAFF. For the CDR3, the DNA is TGCGCCAGCAGCTTCTCAGGGACGGATTACGCTGAAGCTTTCTTT. Drawing the rest from reference TRBV5-1 and TRBJ1-1, the complete variable domain is KAGVTQTPRYLIKTRGQQVTLSCSPISGHRSVSWYQQTPGQGLQFLFEYFSETQRNKGNFPGRFSGRQFSNSRSEMNVSTLELGDSALYLCASSFSGTDYAEAFFGQGTRLTVV.

The V gene is TRBV11-2, the J gene TRBJ1-2; no clear D. V shed 0 bases and J shed 7 bases, with 9 bases lying between them. The CDR3 totals 13 residues. Germline V lookup: CDR1 SGHAT, CDR2 FQNNGV. In DNA, the CDR3 is TGTGCCAGCAGCTTAGAGGGTGGAGGTGGCTACACCTTC. Protein sequence: CASSLEGGGGYTF.

This clone occurred once. V is TRBV5-4 and J is TRBJ2-7, with D tentatively TRBD1 or TRBD2 (5 bases each). V was trimmed by 3 bases and J by 0 bases, leaving 10 bases between them. Per germline, CDR1 SGHNT and CDR2 YYREEE (reference sequence). This CDR3 region has 14 residues. CDR3 DNA: TGTGCCAGCAGCTGGGGACCTAGCTCCTACGAGCAGTACTTC. Its protein product is CASSWGPSSYEQYF.

The chain couples TRBV7-2 to TRBJ2-4; D gene unclear. With 5 bases removed from V and 0 bases from J, the gap between germline ends came to 14 bases. The germline CDR1 and CDR2 sequences are SGHTA and FQGNSA. The CDR3 totals 16 residues. The CDR3 coding sequence is TGTGCCAGCAGCCAAGGCGGCGGAATAGCCAAAAACATTCAGTACTTC. Encoded protein: CASSQGGGIAKNIQYF. The complete variable domain, with remaining parts taken from reference TRBV7-2 and TRBJ2-4, reads GAGVSQSPSNKVTEKGKDVELRCDPISGHTALYWYRQSLGQGLEFLIYFQGNSAPDKSGLPSDRFSAERTGGSVSTLTIQRTQQEDSAVYLCASSQGGGIAKNIQYFGAGTRLSVL.

The chain recombines TRBV4-1 with TRBJ2-1; TRBD2 is a possible D gene (6 bases). Germline assignment: CDR1 MGHRA and CDR2 YSYEKL. Trimming took 3 bases from V and 6 from J, leaving 21 bases between them. The CDR3 sequence is 17 residues long. The CDR3 nucleotides are TGCGCCAGCAGCCAGGCCTTTGGGCTAGCGTGGTCCAATGAGCAGTTCTTC. Protein: CASSQAFGLAWSNEQFF.

The J gene is TRBJ1-6, the V gene TRBV6-5; D is unresolved. Trimming took 3 bases from V and 8 from J, leaving 14 bases between them. CDR1 is MNHEY, CDR2 SVGAGI, per germline. This CDR3 contains 15 residues. The CDR3 sequence: CASSYLPGRDSPLHF. The CDR3 region has the DNA TGTGCCAGCAGTTATCTTCCGGGGAGGGATTCACCCCTCCACTTT.

DNA for the CDR3: TGTGCCAGCCAGGGGTTTAGATACGGGGGACTAGCGGGATACGAGCAGTACTTC. It specifies CASQGFRYGGLAGYEQYF. The V gene is TRBV11-3, the J gene TRBJ2-7; 13 positions agree with TRBD2. CDR3 length: 18 amino acids. V was pared by 8 bases and J by 4 bases, with 17 bases of the junction left unmatched. Per germline, CDR1 SGHNT and CDR2 YENEEA.

V and J are TRBV27 and TRBJ1-2; D is unresolved. Germline assignment: CDR1 MNHEY and CDR2 SMNVEV (reference sequence). This CDR3 has 13 residues. V gave up 0 bases and J gave up 4 bases, with 6 bases separating them. CDR3 sequence reads: CASSLSGGYGYTF. The CDR3 DNA follows: TGTGCCAGCAGTTTATCAGGCGGCTATGGCTACACCTTC.

The chain couples TRBV7-6 to TRBJ1-2; 8 nucleotides match TRBD1. Losses at the gene ends were 4 bases for V and 7 bases for J; bases not matched to a gene: 11. Germline V lookup: CDR1 SGHVS, CDR2 FNYEAQ. This CDR3 comprises 15 residues. The DNA of the CDR3 is TGTGCCAGCAGCTCAATCAAAGGCAGGGGGCGTGGCTACACCTTC. This codes for CASSSIKGRGRGYTF. Filled out from reference TRBV7-6 and TRBJ1-2, the complete variable domain reads GAGVSQSPRYKVTKRGQDVALRCDPISGHVSLYWYRQALGQGPEFLTYFNYEAQQDKSGLPNDRFSAERPEGSISTLTIQRTEQRDSAMYRCASSSIKGRGRGYTFGSGTRLTVV.

The chain combines TRBV19 with TRBJ1-4, with D hard to call. V was trimmed by 3 bases and J by 7 bases, leaving 12 bases between them. Germline values: CDR1 LNHDA, CDR2 SQIVND (reference sequence). This CDR3 comprises 14 residues. CDR3 sequence reads: CASSIGSLGEKLFF. The CDR3 nucleotides are TGTGCCAGTAGTATTGGTTCGCTTGGTGAAAAACTGTTTTTT.

This chain links TRBV7-2 with TRBJ1-5, with D possibly being TRBD1 (5 bases). V shed 4 bases and J shed 5 bases, with 15 bases lying between them. Germline CDR1 and CDR2: SGHTA and FQGNSA. This CDR3 is 15 amino acids long. As DNA, the CDR3 is TGTGCCAGCAGCTCAGTCCCGGGACGTTATCAGCCCCAGCATTTT. This codes for CASSSVPGRYQPQHF.

The table lists this clone with a count of one. CDR3 DNA sequence: TGTGCCAGCAGTACCGGGACAGGGGCTTTCTTT. Translating it yields CASSTGTGAFF. The rearrangement uses TRBV6-5 and TRBJ1-1; TRBD1 matches at 9 bases. Germline V gives CDR1 MNHEY, CDR2 SVGAGI. This CDR3 has 11 residues. V shed 5 bases, J shed 11 bases, and the junction held 3 bases outside the gene matches.

This sequence joins TRBV14 and TRBJ1-2, with D unresolved. Germline V gives CDR1 SGHDN, CDR2 FVKESK. Trimming removed 4 bases at V and 6 bases at J, with 12 bases between. CDR3 size: 13 residues. The chain's CDR3 is CASSLRSRNGYTF. CDR3 DNA sequence: TGTGCCAGCAGCCTACGTTCCAGGAATGGCTACACCTTC.

This sequence joins TRBV7-8 and TRBJ2-7, with D perhaps TRBD1 (6 bases). V lost 5 bases, J lost 2 bases, and 16 bases lay in between. The germline gives CDR1 SGHVS, CDR2 FQNEAQ. This CDR3 has 15 residues. The CDR3 coding sequence is TGTGCCAGCAGCCCTAGGACAGTGTTTGCCTACGAGCAGTACTTC. Its translation: CASSPRTVFAYEQYF.